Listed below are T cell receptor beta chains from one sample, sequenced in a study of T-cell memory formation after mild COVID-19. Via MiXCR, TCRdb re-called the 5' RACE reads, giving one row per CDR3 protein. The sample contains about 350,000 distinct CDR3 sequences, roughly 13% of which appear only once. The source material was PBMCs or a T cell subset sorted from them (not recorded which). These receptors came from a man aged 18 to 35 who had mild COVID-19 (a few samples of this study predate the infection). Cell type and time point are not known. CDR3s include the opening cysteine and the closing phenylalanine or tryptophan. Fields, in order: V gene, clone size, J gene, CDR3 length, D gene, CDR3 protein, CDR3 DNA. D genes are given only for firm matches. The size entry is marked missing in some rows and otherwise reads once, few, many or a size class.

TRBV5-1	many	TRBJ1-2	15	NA	CASHREAGSFYGYTF	TGCGCCAGCCACAGAGAAGCCGGGTCCTTCTATGGCTACACCTTC
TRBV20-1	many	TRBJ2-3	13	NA	CSARDLGTDTQYF	TGCAGTGCTAGAGATCTGGGCACAGATACGCAGTATTTT
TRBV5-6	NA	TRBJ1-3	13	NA	CASSLGGPNTIYF	TGTGCCAGCAGCTTAGGGGGTCCCAACACCATATATTTT
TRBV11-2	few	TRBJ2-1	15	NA	CASTPEGGVYNEQFF	TGTGCCAGCACCCCGGAGGGGGGCGTCTACAATGAGCAGTTCTTC
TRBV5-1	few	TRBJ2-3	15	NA	CASSDTGFSTDTQYF	TGCGCCAGCAGCGATACAGGATTTAGCACAGATACGCAGTATTTT
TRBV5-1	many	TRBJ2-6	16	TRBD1	CASIGQGAAGANVLTF	TGCGCCAGCATAGGACAGGGGGCGGCTGGGGCCAACGTCCTGACTTTC
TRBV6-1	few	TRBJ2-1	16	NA	CASKGLNIKPGNEQFF	TGTGCCAGCAAGGGACTTAATATAAAGCCGGGCAATGAGCAGTTCTTC
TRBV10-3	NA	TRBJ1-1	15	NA	CAISATGRLDTEAFF	TGTGCCATCAGTGCCACGGGGAGGTTGGACACTGAAGCTTTCTTT
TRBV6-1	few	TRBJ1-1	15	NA	CASSEIQNYYTEAFF	TGTGCCAGCAGTGAAATACAGAACTACTACACTGAAGCTTTCTTT
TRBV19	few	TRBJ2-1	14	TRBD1	CASSSPGQWNEQFF	TGTGCCAGTAGTAGCCCGGGACAGTGGAATGAGCAGTTCTTC
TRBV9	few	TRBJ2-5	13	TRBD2	CASSVDGAGGPYF	TGTGCCAGCAGCGTAGATGGAGCGGGGGGGCCGTACTTC
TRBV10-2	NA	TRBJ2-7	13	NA	CASSDGYSSEQYF	TGCGCCAGCAGTGACGGCTATTCCTCCGAGCAGTACTTC
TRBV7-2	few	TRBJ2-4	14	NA	CASSLASPRDIQYF	TGTGCCAGCAGCTTAGCGAGCCCGAGAGACATTCAGTACTTC
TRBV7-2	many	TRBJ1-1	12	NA	CASSLIGGDAFF	TGTGCCAGCAGCTTAATCGGGGGCGACGCTTTCTTT
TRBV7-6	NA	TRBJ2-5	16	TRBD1	CASSFNRGSQQETQYF	TGTGCCAGCAGCTTTAACAGGGGGTCTCAACAAGAGACCCAGTACTTC